Included here is one T cell receptor (beta chain) sequence, with context. The antigen remains unidentified. Over chemoradiotherapy, repertoires were sampled more than once. The sample comes from a study of chemoradiotherapy in HPV16-positive cancers. Turning to the study itself: Two HPV16-positive patients' cells yielded candidate HPV-specific clones and common motifs. Study-wide results and caveats: Non-HPV-specific T cells did not expand in tumors during treatment, whereas candidate HPV-specific clones and E7-related motifs did. Only two HPV16-positive patients supplied the functional HPV-specificity definition.

Clones were read by immunoSEQ multiplex PCR, and TCRdb kept only the in-frame ones, dropping some. The sample consists of about 67,000 clones, about nine tenths of them appearing once. Per germline, CDR1 SGHNT and CDR2 YYREEE (reference sequence). There are 12 residues in the CDR3. V was trimmed by 2 bases and J by 7 bases, leaving 10 bases between them. The sequence was obtained from a human donor with HPV-associated anogenital cancer. The chain is built from TRBV5-4 and TRBJ2-7, with D uncertain. The source material was blood, sampled from a patient who underwent chemoradiotherapy. Here the CDR3 DNA reads TGTGCCAGCAGCTTCTTGGGTCGGGAGCAGTACTTC. Residues: CASSFLGREQYF.